This TCR beta chain was recorded in a study of cytomegalovirus exposure and HLA in healthy donors. This PCR relied on a set of 60 Vbeta primers and 13 Jbeta primers. Libraries were prepared by immunoSEQ multiplex PCR; TCRdb keeps only in-frame clonotypes and omits some of them. The sample contains 200,000 to 250,000 clones, approximately 80% of which appear only once. V was pared by 5 bases and J by 4 bases, with 23 bases between. The CDR3 extends over 18 amino acids. The germline gives CDR1 SEHNR, CDR2 FQNEAQ (reference sequence). About this clone itself: As yet, its antigen is unknown.

General observations from the study: According to a later analysis, donors in an Asian-associated ancestry cluster reportedly had fewer N-insertions than the roughly 670-donor mean. Researchers counted roughly 160 TCR beta chains as cytomegalovirus-associated.

V usage is TRBV7-9 and J usage is TRBJ2-2, with D maybe TRBD2 (5 bases). The source is a boy aged 2 to 10 in good health and CMV-seronegative. Sequencing was done on a sample of PBMCs. This CDR3 is CASSLPAVGSPGTGELFF. As DNA, the CDR3 is TGTGCCAGCAGCCTGCCCGCGGTTGGGAGCCCAGGCACCGGGGAGCTGTTTTTT.